This TCR beta chain derives from a study of shared T cell receptors in the human thymus. The protocol was immunoSEQ multiplex PCR, while the TCRdb copy is restricted to in-frame clones and leaves out a portion. The data contain around 67,000 clones, about 96% of them seen just once; the ten biggest clones take up less than 0.04%. Trimming took 4 bases from V and 4 from J, leaving 13 bases between them. CDR3 size: 14 residues. Germline V lookup: CDR1 SGDLS, CDR2 YYNGEE. The sample was thymocytes. This receptor was obtained from a human donor. The genes are TRBV9 and TRBJ2-3; D is uncertain. This CDR3 is CASSWTHIPDTQYF. CDR3 bases: TGTGCCAGCAGCTGGACCCATATTCCAGATACGCAGTATTTT.